This is a list of T cell receptor beta chains from one sample in a study of CD8 T cells in Susac syndrome. TCRdb recomputed calls from the immunoSEQ multiplex PCR reads with MiXCR, one row per CDR3 protein. This table has more than 150,000 distinct CDR3 sequences, approximately 95% appearing once. The material sequenced was CD8+ T cells from PBMCs. These receptors all come from a human donor with Susac syndrome. CDR3s leave out the opening cysteine and the closing phenylalanine or tryptophan.

j_call | v_call | cdr3_aa
TRBJ2-4 | TRBV29-1 | SVELVDTAKNIQY
TRBJ2-1 | TRBV3-1 | ASSQDDGGGYNEQF
TRBJ2-5 | TRBV6-1 | ASSPIRQEWYQETQY
TRBJ2-5 | TRBV9 | ASSVVGGGYQETQY
TRBJ2-7 | TRBV13 | ASSWDRGSREQY
TRBJ2-3 | TRBV30 | AWSVLNRLGSTQY
TRBJ2-3 | TRBV9 | ASSGGDRSTDTQY
TRBJ2-7 | TRBV4-1 | ASSQTDGPYEQY
TRBJ2-1 | TRBV7-3 | ASSLIAGAAEQF
TRBJ1-2 | TRBV11-2 | ASSLVGQETNYGYT
TRBJ2-3 | TRBV13 | ASSLLSSRMGGDTQY
TRBJ2-1 | TRBV18 | ASSPPWDPGYNEQF
TRBJ2-7 | TRBV9 | ASSPSGFYEQY
TRBJ2-3 | TRBV15 | ATSSGSGTTDTQY
TRBJ1-4 | TRBV20-1 | SALQGREKLF
TRBJ2-5 | TRBV20-1 | SAPRIAGRSETQY
TRBJ1-1 | TRBV7-9 | ASSIVGTEAF
TRBJ1-2 | TRBV30 | AWIRTSLKYGYT
TRBJ2-1 | TRBV27 | ASTADRGLQNEQF
TRBJ2-7 | TRBV28 | ASSFLETYEQY
TRBJ1-4 | TRBV5-1 | ASSFNRGVGSEKLF
TRBJ2-5 | TRBV20-1 | SARDRSAETQY
TRBJ2-1 | TRBV20-1 | SASEDYSYNEQF
TRBJ2-2 | TRBV7-2 | ASSLPSLGATGELF
TRBJ2-1 | TRBV20-1 | SARYPGLAGGISFNEQF
TRBJ2-7 | TRBV3-1 | ASSATGQAHEQY
TRBJ2-7 | TRBV28 | ASSLLAGSYEQY
TRBJ2-3 | TRBV6-2/TRBV6-3 | ASSQLDRASTDTQY
TRBJ1-2 | TRBV27 | ASSFSASYGYT
TRBJ2-1 | TRBV3-1 | ASSQEGTNNEQF
TRBJ2-2 | TRBV11-2 | ASSLSSRTANTGELF
TRBJ2-1 | TRBV5-1 | ASSKGDRVYNEQF
TRBJ2-1 | TRBV5-1 | ASSTRQGVENEQF
TRBJ2-7 | TRBV5-8 | ASDIFRDSIYEQY
TRBJ2-7 | TRBV5-1 | ASSLMAGAPTTYEQY
TRBJ2-1 | TRBV7-9 | ASSPPTGRHNEQF
TRBJ2-5 | TRBV3-1 | ASSQAIADRLQETQY
TRBJ2-3 | TRBV3-1 | ASSRRNPTDTQY
TRBJ1-2 | TRBV28 | ASSLWPGDYGYT
TRBJ1-1 | TRBV12-3/TRBV12-4 | ASSFSRSEAF
TRBJ2-1 | TRBV6-5 | ASSFLYPESSYNEQF
TRBJ2-7 | TRBV9 | ASSVGAGATYEQY
TRBJ2-7 | TRBV18 | ASSPGLAGVHEQY
TRBJ1-5 | TRBV7-6 | ASSLAPQLYSNQPQH
TRBJ1-3 | TRBV12-3/TRBV12-4 | AVHPGLGNTIY